A single sample gave rise to the 19 T cell receptor beta chains below, sequenced in a study of regulatory T cells in long-lasting Graves disease. Time point defined: newly diagnosed GD, antithyroid drugs for less than 3 months. PBMCs were the source of the RNA used for TCR sequencing. The authors built TCR beta libraries using iRepertoire HTBI primers and Arm-PCR of CDR3 regions. Using its own MiXCR run on the multiplex PCR reads, TCRdb lists one record per CDR3 protein. This table holds about 520,000 distinct CDR3 sequences, about 12% found once. These same data were also listed under a study on T cells in Graves' hyperthyroidism and ophthalmopathy.

This specimen was peripheral blood mononuclear cells (PBMCs), taken at new diagnosis, from a patient treated with antithyroid drugs. The source is a woman aged 25 to 45 with Graves disease.

This clonotype came up many times. The chain links TRBV19 to TRBJ2-1, with D possibly being TRBD2 (6 bases). The germline V gene has CDR1 LNHDA and CDR2 SQIVND (reference sequence). This CDR3 has 14 amino acids. Trimming pared 2 bases from V and 7 bases from J, leaving 12 bases between. This chain's CDR3 is CASSIRERRNEQFF. The CDR3 region has the DNA TGTGCCAGTAGTATACGGGAGAGGCGTAATGAGCAGTTCTTC. Together with reference TRBV19 and TRBJ2-1, the CDR3 gives the full variable domain: DGGITQSPKYLFRKEGQNVTLSCEQNLNHDAMYWYRQDPGQGLRLIYYSQIVNDFQKGDIAEGYSVSREKKESFPLTVTSAQKNPTAFYLCASSIRERRNEQFFGPGTRLTVL.

This clonotype came up many times. V and J are TRBV2 and TRBJ2-2; D gene ambiguous. CDR1 is SNHLY and CDR2 is FYNNEI in the germline V gene. This CDR3 region has 17 residues. The V gene lost 5 bases and the J gene lost 0 bases, with 16 bases spanning the gap. As DNA, the CDR3 is TGTGCCAGCAGTCCAAGGTACGGCGGATCGAACACCGGGGAGCTGTTTTTT. Its protein product is CASSPRYGGSNTGELFF.

V gene TRBV30 combines with J gene TRBJ1-1; a possible D gene is TRBD1 (5 bases). This CDR3 region has 12 residues. Germline V gene lookup returns CDR1 GTSNPN and CDR2 SVGIG (reference sequence). Trimming removed 3 bases at V and 8 bases at J, with 13 bases between. The CDR3 nucleotides read TGTGCCTGGAGAGCGACAGCTTCCGAAGCTTTCTTT. Protein product: CAWRATASEAFF.

In its sample, this clonotype was seen many times. The genes are TRBV2 and TRBJ2-7; no reliable D call. V lost 2 bases to trimming and J lost 3 bases, with 8 bases between them. Germline V gives CDR1 SNHLY, CDR2 FYNNEI. The CDR3 is made up of 13 amino acids. CDR3 DNA sequence: TGTGCCAGCAGTGAAAGAGAGCACTACGAGCAGTACTTC. Translation gives CASSEREHYEQYF.

In this sample, this clonotype turned up many times. The V call is TRBV28, the J call TRBJ1-6, with a possible D match to TRBD1 (5 bases). With 4 bases removed from V and 6 bases from J, the gap between germline ends came to 10 bases. In germline, CDR1 is MDHEN, CDR2 SYDVKM. CDR3 size: 14 residues. CDR3 amino acids: CASSSRGSNSPLHF. For the CDR3, the DNA is TGTGCCAGCAGTTCGAGGGGAAGTAATTCACCCCTCCACTTT.

The chain recombines TRBV3-1 with TRBJ1-4; maybe TRBD1 (6 bases). Germline V gene sequence: CDR1 LGHDT, CDR2 YNNKEL (reference sequence). The CDR3 contains 14 residues. Trimming left V 6 bases short and J 7 bases short, with 15 bases between. CDR3 DNA sequence: TGTGCCAGCAGGTCTCAGGGGATTAGTGAAAAACTGTTTTTT. Amino acids: CASRSQGISEKLFF.

This clonotype has at least ten counts. This chain uses TRBV18 with TRBJ2-7, with 9 bases fitting TRBD1. After removal of 6 bases from V and 3 bases from J, the junction contained 9 bases not matched to a gene. The CDR3 is made up of 15 amino acids. Germline CDR1 is KGHSH and CDR2 is LQKENI. CDR3 in amino acids: CASSPRTGAVYEQYF. CDR3 in DNA: TGTGCCAGCTCTCCCAGGACAGGGGCAGTCTACGAGCAGTACTTC. Filled out from reference TRBV18 and TRBJ2-7, the complete variable domain reads NAGVMQNPRHLVRRRGQEARLRCSPMKGHSHVYWYRQLPEEGLKFMVYLQKENIIDESGMPKERFSAEFPKEGPSILRIQQVVRGDSAAYFCASSPRTGAVYEQYFGPGTRLTVT.

The chain links TRBV5-1 to TRBJ2-5; D is undetermined. The V and J ends lost 4 bases and 2 bases respectively, with 6 bases between them. The V gene's germline CDR1 is SGHRS and CDR2 YFSETQ. The CDR3 has 12 residues. The CDR3 reads CASSDHQETQYF. The CDR3 bases are TGCGCCAGCAGCGATCATCAAGAGACCCAGTACTTC.

This clonotype was counted many times. This sequence joins TRBV5-6 and TRBJ1-5; D uncertain. V lost 3 bases and J 1 base, leaving 11 bases between the germline ends. Germline lookup yields CDR1 SGHDT and CDR2 YYEEEE. This CDR3 is built from 15 residues. The CDR3 spells CASSWGWESNQPQHF. CDR3 sequence (DNA): TGTGCCAGCAGCTGGGGATGGGAGAGCAATCAGCCCCAGCATTTT.

This clonotype has only a few counts. The chain carries TRBV7-8 and TRBJ2-6; unclear D gene. Per the germline V gene, CDR1 is SGHVS and CDR2 is FQNEAQ. CDR3 length equals 15 residues. V lost 0 bases, J lost 3 bases, and 6 bases lay in between. The CDR3 spells CASSLAVHGANVLTF. As DNA, the CDR3 is TGTGCCAGCAGCTTAGCAGTGCATGGGGCCAACGTCCTGACTTTC.

This clonotype was recorded many times. This chain joins TRBV9 and TRBJ2-7; 7 nucleotides line up with TRBD2. The V gene's germline CDR1 is SGDLS and CDR2 YYNGEE. After removal of 0 bases from V and 5 bases from J, the junction contained 11 bases not matched to a gene. The CDR3 spans 16 residues. CDR3 sequence (DNA): TGTGCCAGCAGCGTAGAGGGTAGGGAGGGTTGGGACGAGCAGTACTTC. Amino acid sequence: CASSVEGREGWDEQYF.

This clonotype was counted ten times or more. The chain employs TRBV11-2 and TRBJ2-2, with D possibly being TRBD2 (5 bases). This CDR3 has 15 amino acids. CDR1 and CDR2 (germline): SGHAT, FQNNGV. Between the trimmed V and J ends, which lost 3 bases and 0 bases, there was a span of 8 bases. This CDR3 is CASSFAGANTGELFF. DNA of the CDR3: TGTGCCAGCAGCTTCGCGGGTGCGAACACCGGGGAGCTGTTTTTT.

This clonotype came up many times. The rearrangement joins TRBV15 to TRBJ1-5; D unclear. The germline V gene encodes CDR1 LNHNV and CDR2 YYDKDF (reference sequence). This CDR3 contains 14 residues. V was trimmed by 4 bases and J by 5 bases, leaving 12 bases between them. For the CDR3, the DNA is TGTGCCACCAGCAATATTCGGGATGATCAGCCCCAGCATTTT. Its protein is CATSNIRDDQPQHF.

This clonotype was recorded at least ten times. The V gene is TRBV19, the J gene TRBJ1-1, with D possibly being TRBD1 (5 bases). Trimming pared 7 bases from V and 7 bases from J, leaving 19 bases between. In germline, CDR1 is LNHDA, CDR2 SQIVND (reference sequence). This CDR3 region has 14 residues. The DNA of the CDR3 is TGTGCCAGTATGGTCCTGGGCAGGGCCGGTGAAGCTTTCTTT. It yields the protein CASMVLGRAGEAFF.

This clonotype occurred a few times. The chain has TRBV10-3 and TRBJ1-5, with D perhaps TRBD1 (5 bases). V lost 3 bases and J 3 bases, leaving 12 bases between the germline ends. Germline CDR1 reads ENHRY; CDR2 reads SYGVKD. The CDR3 covers 15 residues. The CDR3 nucleotides read TGTGCCATCAGTGATTGGGTGGGGGACAATCAGCCCCAGCATTTT. This codes for CAISDWVGDNQPQHF.

DNA of the CDR3: TGTGCCAGCAGGGAGAGGGGGTATCTGAATGAAAAACTGTTTTTT. Encoded protein: CASRERGYLNEKLFF. This chain connects TRBV6-1 to TRBJ1-4; D perhaps matches TRBD1 (6 bases). There are 15 residues in the CDR3. CDR1 MNHNS and CDR2 SASEGT come from the germline V gene. V lost 6 bases to trimming and J lost 5 bases, with 16 bases between them.

A word on this clonotype: A much larger clone differs from this one at a single base, so this may be a read error. The chain couples TRBV27 to TRBJ1-1; 8 bases match TRBD1. The germline gives CDR1 MNHEY, CDR2 SMNVEV (reference sequence). The CDR3 runs to 17 residues. As DNA, the CDR3 is TGTACCAGCAGTTTATCTTGGGGACAGGCGTTAGGGGCTGAAGCTTTCTTT. Amino acids: CTSSLSWGQALGAEAFF.

The CDR3 is CASSFGTKKTYNEQFF. CDR3 DNA: TGCGCCAGCAGCTTCGGGACTAAGAAGACCTACAATGAGCAGTTCTTC. The V call is TRBV5-1, the J call TRBJ2-1, with 7 bases that match TRBD2. The V gene end was trimmed by 2 bases and the J gene end by 2 bases; junction bases not matched to a gene: 7. In germline, CDR1 is SGHRS, CDR2 YFSETQ. This CDR3 is 16 amino acids long.

The chain joins TRBV10-3 to TRBJ2-1; 11 bases line up with TRBD1. This CDR3 has 16 amino acids. In germline, CDR1 is ENHRY, CDR2 SYGVKD. Germline trimming cut 3 bases from V and 5 bases from J; bases unmatched to any gene: 6. The CDR3 DNA reads TGTGCCATCAGTGAAGTACCGGGACAGGGGGACAATGAGCAGTTCTTC. Protein sequence: CAISEVPGQGDNEQFF.